This T cell receptor beta chain was identified in a study of metastatic and nonmetastatic thyroid tumors. Study-level results: Malignant thyroid tumors reportedly had TCR beta diversity that was significantly higher than in benign nodules, in blood and tumor.

This clone is classed as medium-sized (0.01 to 0.1%). Its specificity is not known. Original processing notes: Clinicopathological groups supplied CDR3 differences that were used to build a distant-metastasis classifier for papillary thyroid cancer. With MiXCR, TCRdb reprocessed the PCR reads. In this record, the V and J calls reflect TCRdb's handling and not the investigators' own analysis. The sample includes 25,000 or so clones, 15% to 20% of them seen just once. All patients were untreated before thyroid surgery. Germline V gene data show CDR1 as MDHEN and CDR2 as SYDVKM. The V end lost 3 bases, the J end lost 1 base, and 7 bases lay between the germline ends. The CDR3 totals 13 residues.

This chain connects TRBV28 to TRBJ2-7; D uncertain. The material sequenced was blood. The TCR sequence derives from a female donor with papillary thyroid cancer or a benign thyroid nodule (not recorded which). Some clones in this sample may be carry-over from other donors' samples. The CDR3 DNA sequence: TGTGCCAGCAGTTTGGTGAATTCCTACGAGCAGTACTTC. Its translation is CASSLVNSYEQYF.